The clone carrying this T cell receptor (beta chain) has more than one count but fewer than ten. Each CDR3 protein is one row after TCRdb ran MiXCR on the 5' RACE reads. The sample consists of 350,000 to 450,000 distinct CDR3 sequences, 6.2% of them appearing once. The entry originates in a study of T cells after yellow fever vaccination. The CDR3 is made up of 15 amino acids. Germline lookup yields CDR1 LGHNA and CDR2 YSLEER. The V end was cut by 2 bases, the J end by 10 bases, with 15 bases between. The TCR originated in a young man who received the YFV17D yellow fever vaccine. The sample in question was PBMCs, obtained 5 days after the yellow fever booster vaccination. The chain has TRBV4-3 and TRBJ1-6, with D uncertain. The DNA for the CDR3 is TGCGCCAGCAGCCAATCCACCTCTGAAAGGTCACCCCTCCACTTT. Residues: CASSQSTSERSPLHF.